The present T cell receptor beta chain was sequenced within a study of T cells in Graves' hyperthyroidism and ophthalmopathy. General observations from the study: By a 13 V-J model, ophthalmopathy was set apart from stable hyperthyroidism.

Stable hyperthyroidism: no ophthalmopathy progression over 18 months of follow-up. Uncontrolled infection, other autoimmune disease, pregnancy or lactation excluded patients. This clonotype has only a few counts. The target antigen is unknown. Amplification of TCR beta CDR3 regions was performed using RNA transcripts as template. HTBI primers were employed in a first-round RT-PCR of the TCR CDR3. MiXCR, applied by TCRdb to the multiplex PCR reads, yields one record per CDR3 protein. In the table there are approximately 700,000 distinct CDR3 sequences, around 15% of which are singletons. The sample taken for sequencing was blood. The sequence was obtained from a man younger than 35 with Graves' hyperthyroidism.

The CDR3 DNA is TGTGCCAGCAGTGAAGCCGGCCCACTCTACGAGCAGTACTTC. Its translation is CASSEAGPLYEQYF. This chain joins TRBV6-4 and TRBJ2-7, with D uncertain. Germline CDR1 MRHNA, CDR2 SNTAGT. V lost 3 bases and J 3 bases, leaving 12 bases between the germline ends. The CDR3 covers 14 residues.